This T cell receptor beta chain emerged from a study of cytomegalovirus exposure and HLA in healthy donors. As for the study in general: Inside one of the first data releases sat around 86 million unique TCRs taken from HLA-typed donors. Study-wide results and caveats: In vitro confirmation showed a few CMV-associated chains to be CMV antigen specific. The classifier, whose performance was assessed in both the original and validation cohorts, reportedly diagnosed cytomegalovirus status with high specificity and sensitivity.

There are 16 residues in the CDR3. CDR1 and CDR2 (germline): SGHNT, YYREEE (reference sequence). V lost 1 base, J lost 4 bases, and 5 bases stayed unmatched. Use of 60 Vbeta and 13 Jbeta primers characterized the PCR. The method was immunoSEQ multiplex PCR; TCRdb's version includes in-frame clones alone and lacks a portion of them. This table holds hundreds of thousands of clones, around 80% found once. At sampling all donors were nominally healthy, likely with unrecorded immune exposures. As for this clone: Its specificity is not known.

The source is a woman between 55 and 75 years old in good health and CMV-seropositive. Material for sequencing was PBMCs. This chain links TRBV5-4 with TRBJ2-3, with 11 bases aligning to TRBD2. The CDR3 sequence: CASSLRVAGGPDTQYF. CDR3 nucleotides: TGTGCCAGCAGCTTGCGGGTAGCGGGGGGGCCAGATACGCAGTATTTT. Together with reference TRBV5-4 and TRBJ2-3, the CDR3 gives the full variable domain: ETGVTQSPTHLIKTRGQQVTLRCSSQSGHNTVSWYQQALGQGPQFIFQYYREEENGRGNFPPRFSGLQFPNYSSELNVNALELDDSALYLCASSLRVAGGPDTQYFGPGTRLTVL.